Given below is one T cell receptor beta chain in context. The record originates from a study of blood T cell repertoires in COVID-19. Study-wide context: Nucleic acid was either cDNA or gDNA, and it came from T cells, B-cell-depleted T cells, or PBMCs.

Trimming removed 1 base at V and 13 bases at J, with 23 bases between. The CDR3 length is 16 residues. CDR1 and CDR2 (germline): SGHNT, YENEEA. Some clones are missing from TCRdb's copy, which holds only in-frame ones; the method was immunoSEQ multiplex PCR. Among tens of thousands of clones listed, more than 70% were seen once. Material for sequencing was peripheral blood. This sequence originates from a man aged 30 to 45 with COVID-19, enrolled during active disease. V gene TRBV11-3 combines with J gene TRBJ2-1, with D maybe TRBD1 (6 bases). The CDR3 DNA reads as TGTGCCAGCAGCTTAGTTGTGGGACAAGGACACCCTGGACAGTTCTTC. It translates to CASSLVVGQGHPGQFF.